Following are 10 T cell receptor beta chains from one sample sequenced in a study of blood T cell repertoires in COVID-19. TCRdb's table, derived via immunoSEQ multiplex PCR, lists solely in-frame clones and lacks some. The sample has fewer than 250,000 clones, 83% seen once. The sequencing sample was made of peripheral blood. The receptors stem from a woman aged 70-85 years with active or convalescent COVID-19.

The gene calls are TRBV6-5 and TRBJ1-5; no reliable D call. V gave up 0 bases and J gave up 4 bases, with 10 bases separating them. In germline, CDR1 is MNHEY, CDR2 SVGAGI. There are 15 residues in the CDR3. The CDR3 region is CASSYSVPENQPQHF. As DNA, the CDR3 is TGTGCCAGCAGTTACTCGGTGCCAGAAAATCAGCCCCAGCATTTT.

This clone showed up just once. The rearrangement uses TRBV5-8 and TRBJ2-1; TRBD2 is a possible D gene (5 bases). The CDR3 has 16 residues. The V and J ends lost 3 bases and 0 bases respectively, with 13 bases between them. The germline V gene encodes CDR1 SGHTS and CDR2 YDEGEE. The CDR3 spells CASSYGILSSYNEQFF. The CDR3 nucleotides are TGTGCCAGCAGCTACGGGATCCTGAGCTCCTACAATGAGCAGTTCTTC. Looking up the rest from reference TRBV5-8 and TRBJ2-1 gives the full variable domain: EAGVTQSPTHLIKTRGQQATLRCSPISGHTSVYWYQQALGLGLQFLLWYDEGEERNRGNFPPRFSGRQFPNYSSELNVNALELEDSALYLCASSYGILSSYNEQFFGPGTRLTVL.

This CDR3 is CASSPSGTSGTDTQYF. In DNA, the CDR3 is TGTGCCAGCAGCCCTTCCGGGACTAGCGGCACAGATACGCAGTATTTT. V is TRBV5-4 and J is TRBJ2-3, with 10 positions matching TRBD2. CDR1 and CDR2 from the germline V gene are SGHNT and YYREEE (reference sequence). After removal of 4 bases from V and 1 base from J, the junction contained 6 bases not matched to a gene. The CDR3 covers 16 residues.

This chain connects TRBV15 to TRBJ1-3, with D unresolved. The CDR3 loop spans 17 amino acids. The ends were cut back, 1 base at V and 1 base at J, with 14 bases in the middle. Germline V lookup: CDR1 LNHNV, CDR2 YYDKDF (reference sequence). The CDR3 nucleotides read TGTGCCACCAGCAGAGGAGGCCTTAAAGTTTCTGGAAACACCATATATTTT. This gives the protein CATSRGGLKVSGNTIYF.

V and J are TRBV2 and TRBJ1-4, with a weak D call TRBD1 (5 bases). In germline, CDR1 is SNHLY, CDR2 FYNNEI. The V and J ends lost 6 bases and 0 bases respectively, with 8 bases between them. The CDR3 contains 14 residues. Here the CDR3 reads CASRGGATNEKLFF. In nucleotides, the CDR3 is TGTGCCAGCAGGGGGGGTGCAACTAATGAAAAACTGTTTTTT. Supplemented by reference TRBV2 and TRBJ1-4, the full variable domain reads EPEVTQTPSHQVTQMGQEVILRCVPISNHLYFYWYRQILGQKVEFLVSFYNNEISEKSEIFDDQFSVERPDGSNFTLKIRSTKLEDSAMYFCASRGGATNEKLFFGSGTQLSVL.

V gene TRBV10-3 combines with J gene TRBJ2-7; 9 bases are a match to TRBD1. V shed 5 bases and J 3 bases; nucleotides not matched to a gene: 2. Germline loops: CDR1 ENHRY, CDR2 SYGVKD. This CDR3 comprises 13 residues. CDR3 sequence: CAISRDRDYEQYF. The CDR3, as DNA: TGTGCCATCAGTAGGGACAGGGACTACGAGCAGTACTTC.

The J gene is TRBJ1-1, the V gene TRBV12-3 or TRBV12-4; 7 positions match TRBD1. Trimming cost V 5 bases and J 5 bases; bases outside gene matches: 5. This CDR3 comprises 13 residues. This CDR3 reads CASSATGWTEAFF. In nucleotides, the CDR3 is TGTGCCAGCAGTGCGACAGGGTGGACTGAAGCTTTCTTT.

The table lists this clone with many counts. The J gene is TRBJ2-3, the V gene TRBV28; TRBD2 is a possible D gene (6 bases). This CDR3 spans 14 amino acids. The germline gives CDR1 MDHEN, CDR2 SYDVKM. Trimming stripped 3 bases from V and 8 bases from J, with 15 bases between. CDR3 residues: CASSLPLALGTQYF. CDR3 DNA: TGTGCCAGCAGTTTGCCACTAGCTTTGGGTACGCAGTATTTT. The full variable domain, completed using reference TRBV28 and TRBJ2-3, is DVKVTQSSRYLVKRTGEKVFLECVQDMDHENMFWYRQDPGLGLRLIYFSYDVKMKEKGDIPEGYSVSREKKERFSLILESASTNQTSMYLCASSLPLALGTQYFGPGTRLTVL.

This clone came up once. This rearrangement joins TRBV28 to TRBJ2-3; 9 bases fit TRBD1. With 6 bases clipped from V and 6 bases from J, the junction kept 4 bases outside the gene matches. CDR1 is MDHEN and CDR2 is SYDVKM in the germline V gene. CDR3 size: 13 residues. This chain's CDR3 is CASSHGTGDTQYF. DNA for the CDR3: TGTGCCAGCAGCCATGGGACAGGGGATACGCAGTATTTT. The full variable domain, completed using reference TRBV28 and TRBJ2-3, is DVKVTQSSRYLVKRTGEKVFLECVQDMDHENMFWYRQDPGLGLRLIYFSYDVKMKEKGDIPEGYSVSREKKERFSLILESASTNQTSMYLCASSHGTGDTQYFGPGTRLTVL.

The chain employs TRBV7-2 and TRBJ1-6; 7 bases match TRBD1. Germline-derived CDR1 and CDR2 are SGHTA and FQGNSA. The CDR3 is 15 amino acids. J was trimmed by 8 bases and V by 5 bases; bases with no gene match: 9. The CDR3 is CASSTAGQAYSPLHF. CDR3 sequence (DNA): TGTGCCAGCAGCACAGCCGGACAGGCTTATTCACCCCTCCACTTT.